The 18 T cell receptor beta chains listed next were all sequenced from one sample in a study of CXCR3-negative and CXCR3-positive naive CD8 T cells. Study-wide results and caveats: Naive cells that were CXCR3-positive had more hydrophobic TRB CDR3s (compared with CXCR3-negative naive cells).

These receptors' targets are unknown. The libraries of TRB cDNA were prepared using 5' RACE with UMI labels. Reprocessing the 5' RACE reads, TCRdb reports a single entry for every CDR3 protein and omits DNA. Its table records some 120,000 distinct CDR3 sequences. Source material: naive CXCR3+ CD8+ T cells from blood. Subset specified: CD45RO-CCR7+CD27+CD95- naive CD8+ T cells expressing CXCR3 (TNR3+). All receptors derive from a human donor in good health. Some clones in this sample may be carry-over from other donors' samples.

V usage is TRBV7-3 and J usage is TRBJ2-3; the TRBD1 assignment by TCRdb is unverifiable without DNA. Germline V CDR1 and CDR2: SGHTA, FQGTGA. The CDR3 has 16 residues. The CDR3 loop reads CASSLTGSPEGDTQYF.

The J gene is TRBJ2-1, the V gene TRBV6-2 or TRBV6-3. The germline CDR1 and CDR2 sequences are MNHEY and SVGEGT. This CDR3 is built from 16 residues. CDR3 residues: CASSYSRVELYNEQFF.

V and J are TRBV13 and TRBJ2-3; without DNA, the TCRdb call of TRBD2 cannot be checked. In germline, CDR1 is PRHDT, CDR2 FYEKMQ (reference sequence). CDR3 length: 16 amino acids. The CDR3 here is CASSFIAGRSTDTQYF.

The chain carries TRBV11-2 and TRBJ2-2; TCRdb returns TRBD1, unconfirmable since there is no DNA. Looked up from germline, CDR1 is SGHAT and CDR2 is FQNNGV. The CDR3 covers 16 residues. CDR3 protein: CASSPLRTGWTGELFF.

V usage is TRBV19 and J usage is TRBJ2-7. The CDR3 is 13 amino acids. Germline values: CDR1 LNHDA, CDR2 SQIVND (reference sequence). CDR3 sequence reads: CASSIGPTYEQYF. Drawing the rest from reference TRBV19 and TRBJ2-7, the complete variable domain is DGGITQSPKYLFRKEGQNVTLSCEQNLNHDAMYWYRQDPGQGLRLIYYSQIVNDFQKGDIAEGYSVSREKKESFPLTVTSAQKNPTAFYLCASSIGPTYEQYFGPGTRLTVT.

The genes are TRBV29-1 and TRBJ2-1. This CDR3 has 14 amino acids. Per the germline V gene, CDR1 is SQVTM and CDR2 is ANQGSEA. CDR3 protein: CSVDGKSSYNEQFF.

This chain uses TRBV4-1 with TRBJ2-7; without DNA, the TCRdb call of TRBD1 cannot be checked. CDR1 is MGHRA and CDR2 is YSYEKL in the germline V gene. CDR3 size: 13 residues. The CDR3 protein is CASSQVTGREQYF.

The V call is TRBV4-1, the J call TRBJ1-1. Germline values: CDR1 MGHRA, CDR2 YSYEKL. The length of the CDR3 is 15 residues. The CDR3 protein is CASRGTTHLNTEAFF.

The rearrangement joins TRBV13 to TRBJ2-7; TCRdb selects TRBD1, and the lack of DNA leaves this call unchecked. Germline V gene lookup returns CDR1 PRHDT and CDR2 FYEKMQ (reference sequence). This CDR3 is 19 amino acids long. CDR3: CASSLVGGRDLYPPYEQYF.

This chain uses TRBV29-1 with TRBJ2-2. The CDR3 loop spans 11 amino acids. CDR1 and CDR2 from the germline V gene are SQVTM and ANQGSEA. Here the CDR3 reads CSAVSSGELFF.

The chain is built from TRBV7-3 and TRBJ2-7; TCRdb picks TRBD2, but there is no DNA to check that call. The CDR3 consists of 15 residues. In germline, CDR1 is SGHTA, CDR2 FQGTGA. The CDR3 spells CASSLGPSGFYEQYF.

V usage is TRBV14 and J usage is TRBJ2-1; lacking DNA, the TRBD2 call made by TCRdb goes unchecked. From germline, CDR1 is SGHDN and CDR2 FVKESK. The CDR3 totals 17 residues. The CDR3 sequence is CASSQDFGLAAYNEQFF.

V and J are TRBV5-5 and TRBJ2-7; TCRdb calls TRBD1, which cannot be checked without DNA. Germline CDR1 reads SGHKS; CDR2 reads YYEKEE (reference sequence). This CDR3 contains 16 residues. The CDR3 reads CASSLFGRGGSYEQYF. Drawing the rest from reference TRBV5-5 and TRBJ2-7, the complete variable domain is DAGVTQSPTHLIKTRGQQVTLRCSPISGHKSVSWYQQVLGQGPQFIFQYYEKEERGRGNFPDRFSARQFPNYSSELNVNALLLGDSALYLCASSLFGRGGSYEQYFGPGTRLTVT.

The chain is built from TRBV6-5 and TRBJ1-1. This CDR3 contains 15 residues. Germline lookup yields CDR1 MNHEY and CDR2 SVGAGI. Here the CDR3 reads CASSYSRGIGTEAFF.

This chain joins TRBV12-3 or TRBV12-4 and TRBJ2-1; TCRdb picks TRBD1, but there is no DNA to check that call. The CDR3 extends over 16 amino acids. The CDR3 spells CASSLMGQGPRNEQFF.

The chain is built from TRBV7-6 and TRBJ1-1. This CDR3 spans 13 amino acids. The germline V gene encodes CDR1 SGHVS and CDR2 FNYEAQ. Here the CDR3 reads CASSLVSGSEAFF.

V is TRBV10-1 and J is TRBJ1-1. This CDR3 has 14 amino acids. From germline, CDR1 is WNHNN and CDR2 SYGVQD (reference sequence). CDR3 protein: CASSEVIMNTEAFF.

This chain's CDR3 is CASSLDGLAKNIQYF. The chain employs TRBV28 and TRBJ2-4. This CDR3 comprises 15 residues. CDR1 and CDR2 (germline): MDHEN, SYDVKM.